These 20 T cell receptor beta chains were sequenced from one sample in a study of technical replicates of blood from several donors. Here immunoSEQ multiplex PCR was the method, and the copy in TCRdb shows in-frame clones only, minus some. The sample lists tens of thousands of clones; approximately 94% were seen once. The specimen sequenced was T cells isolated from PBMCs. These receptors were obtained from a human donor in good health.

V is TRBV27 and J is TRBJ2-2, with 8 bases fitting TRBD2. Looked up from germline, CDR1 is MNHEY and CDR2 is SMNVEV (reference sequence). The junction had 5 bases not matched to a gene; V was cut back by 2 bases and J by 6 bases. This CDR3 contains 15 residues. The CDR3 region is CASSLAGGGAGELFF. In DNA form, the CDR3 reads TGTGCCAGCAGTTTAGCCGGGGGGGGTGCCGGGGAGCTGTTTTTT.

The chain combines TRBV11-3 with TRBJ1-4; D is unclear. CDR3 size: 13 residues. V was clipped by 3 bases and J by 10 bases, with 12 bases between them. The germline V gene has CDR1 SGHNT and CDR2 YENEEA. The CDR3 DNA reads TGTGCCAGCAGCTTGTCCCTTAACGGAAAACTGTTTTTT. Translating it yields CASSLSLNGKLFF.

The V and J genes are TRBV29-1 and TRBJ2-2; D unresolved. Germline V gene sequence: CDR1 SQVTM, CDR2 ANQGSEA. The CDR3 is made up of 14 amino acids. V shed 7 bases and J shed 3 bases, with 15 bases lying between them. The DNA for the CDR3 is TGCAGCGCCTACGCCCCGGGTCACACCGGGGAGCTGTTTTTT. This encodes CSAYAPGHTGELFF.

The chain uses TRBV6-5 and TRBJ1-2; no definite D call. The CDR3 extends over 12 amino acids. Germline loops: CDR1 MNHEY, CDR2 SVGAGI. V was shortened by 4 bases and J by 8 bases, with 11 bases between the two germline ends. CDR3: CASSFAGGGYTF. CDR3 DNA sequence: TGTGCCAGCAGTTTCGCGGGTGGAGGCTACACCTTC.

The chain is built from TRBV5-4 and TRBJ1-2; a possible D gene is TRBD1 (6 bases). The germline CDR1 and CDR2 sequences are SGHNT and YYREEE (reference sequence). V was trimmed by 4 bases and J by 3 bases, leaving 16 bases between them. CDR3 length equals 15 residues. The CDR3: CASSGGHRIHYGYTF. Written as DNA, the CDR3 is TGTGCCAGCAGCGGGGGACACCGCATTCACTATGGCTACACCTTC. Together with reference TRBV5-4 and TRBJ1-2, the CDR3 gives the full variable domain: ETGVTQSPTHLIKTRGQQVTLRCSSQSGHNTVSWYQQALGQGPQFIFQYYREEENGRGNFPPRFSGLQFPNYSSELNVNALELDDSALYLCASSGGHRIHYGYTFGSGTRLTVV.

This rearrangement joins TRBV5-4 to TRBJ1-2; TRBD1 matches 10 bases. CDR1 SGHNT and CDR2 YYREEE come from the germline V gene (reference sequence). The CDR3 is 15 amino acids. The V and J ends lost 3 bases and 6 bases, in that order; junction bases with no gene match: 8. Written as DNA, the CDR3 is TGTGCCAGCAGCTCCCACTGGACAGGGGGGGATGGCTACACCTTC. Translating gives CASSSHWTGGDGYTF.

The V gene is TRBV7-9, the J gene TRBJ1-2; TRBD1 might be the D (5 bases). This CDR3 has 14 residues. The germline gives CDR1 SEHNR, CDR2 FQNEAQ (reference sequence). Trimming left V 0 bases short and J 6 bases short, with 11 bases between. The CDR3, as DNA: TGTGCCAGCAGCTTAGCTCAGGGATTTGATGGCTACACCTTC. Protein product: CASSLAQGFDGYTF.

V usage is TRBV11-2 and J usage is TRBJ1-6; D remains ambiguous. Trimming shortened V by 7 bases and J by 0 bases, and 19 bases separated the two germline ends. Germline lookup yields CDR1 SGHAT and CDR2 FQNNGV. The CDR3 length is 18 residues. The CDR3 is CASTTRRILRSYNSPLHF. Here the CDR3 DNA reads TGTGCCAGCACCACACGGCGGATCCTTCGCTCCTATAATTCACCCCTCCACTTT.

The chain recombines TRBV21-1 with TRBJ2-7; the listed D gene, TRBD2, was not tested against the DNA. TRBV21-1 is a known pseudogene. CDR3 length: 23 residues. The CDR3: CASSTPEGASGLAGGRGSYEQYF. The CDR3 bases are TGTGCCAGCAGCACCCCCGAGGGGGCTTCGGGACTAGCGGGAGGGAGGGGCTCCTACGAGCAGTACTTC.

The genes are TRBV11-2 and TRBJ2-1; weak D call: TRBD2 (5 bases). Germline V gives CDR1 SGHAT, CDR2 FQNNGV. V was clipped by 4 bases and J by 2 bases, with 9 bases between them. The CDR3 covers 14 residues. For the CDR3, the DNA is TGTGCCAGCAGCTCTCCGAGGGCCTACAATGAGCAGTTCTTC. Encoded protein: CASSSPRAYNEQFF.

This chain uses TRBV6-6 with TRBJ2-1, with 7 bases lining up with TRBD2. V gave up 4 bases and J gave up 8 bases; unmatched junction bases: 11. This CDR3 comprises 15 residues. Per germline, CDR1 MNHNY and CDR2 SVGAGI (reference sequence). For the CDR3, the DNA is TGTGCCAGCAGTTTCAGGAGCGGGGTTAGGGATGAGCAGTTCTTC. As protein: CASSFRSGVRDEQFF.

The CDR3 here is CASGLASAPGGQFF. The CDR3 DNA reads as TGTGCTAGTGGTTTGGCGTCAGCACCCGGCGGGCAGTTCTTC. V usage is TRBV12-5 and J usage is TRBJ2-1; D is undetermined. Trimming took 1 base from V and 12 from J, leaving 16 bases between them. This CDR3 has 14 residues. Looked up from germline, CDR1 is LGHNT and CDR2 is FRNRAP.

The chain couples TRBV2 to TRBJ2-7; a weak D match, TRBD1 (6 bases). CDR1 and CDR2 (germline): SNHLY, FYNNEI. V lost 3 bases and J 1 base, leaving 10 bases between the germline ends. The CDR3 totals 14 residues. The CDR3 here is CASSEGAGSYEQYF. CDR3 coding DNA: TGTGCCAGCAGTGAGGGGGCCGGTTCCTACGAGCAGTACTTC.

This chain uses TRBV2 with TRBJ2-5; 13 bases fit TRBD2. Trimming took 6 bases from V and 1 from J; bases not matched to a gene: 2. The germline gives CDR1 SNHLY, CDR2 FYNNEI. This CDR3 comprises 15 residues. CDR3 region: CASRRLAGGQETQYF. The CDR3 nucleotides are TGTGCCAGCAGGCGACTAGCGGGGGGCCAAGAGACCCAGTACTTC.

This chain uses TRBV7-9 with TRBJ2-3; 9 nucleotides agree with TRBD1. The CDR3 is 17 residues long. Looked up from germline, CDR1 is SEHNR and CDR2 is FQNEAQ (reference sequence). V lost 0 bases to trimming and J lost 3 bases; unmatched junction nucleotides: 7. This CDR3 is CASSLALGQGATDTQYF. The CDR3 coding sequence is TGTGCCAGCAGCTTAGCCCTGGGACAGGGCGCGACAGATACGCAGTATTTT.

The chain is built from TRBV29-1 and TRBJ1-1, with D possibly being TRBD1 (5 bases). This CDR3 is 13 amino acids long. V was pared by 3 bases and J by 6 bases, with 14 bases between. Germline CDR1 and CDR2: SQVTM and ANQGSEA. The CDR3 spells CSVEAGRSAEAFF. The CDR3 DNA reads as TGCAGCGTTGAGGCAGGGAGGTCGGCTGAAGCTTTCTTT.

The genes are TRBV29-1 and TRBJ2-7, with TRBD2 identical over 9 bases. The germline V gene has CDR1 SQVTM and CDR2 ANQGSEA. The CDR3 covers 13 residues. V shed 7 bases, J shed 5 bases, and the junction held 9 bases outside the gene matches. In DNA form, the CDR3 reads TGCAGCGCTAGCCTAGCGGGACAGCACGAGCAGTACTTC. Its translation is CSASLAGQHEQYF.

The V gene is TRBV19, the J gene TRBJ1-5; TRBD1 might be the D (5 bases). CDR3 length: 14 residues. From germline, CDR1 is LNHDA and CDR2 SQIVND (reference sequence). The V gene lost 5 bases and the J gene lost 3 bases, with 11 bases spanning the gap. The CDR3 region has the DNA TGTGCCAGTAGTTGGGGCATCTACAATCAGCCCCAGCATTTT. Translated, it gives CASSWGIYNQPQHF.

J is TRBJ2-2 and V is TRBV5-5; 8 positions agree with TRBD1. Trimming removed 3 bases from V and 5 bases from J; junction bases left unmatched: 15. The length of the CDR3 is 18 residues. CDR1 is SGHKS and CDR2 is YYEKEE in the germline V gene (reference sequence). The CDR3 DNA follows: TGTGCCAGCAGCTCGCGGAAGTGGACAGGGAGGATTACCGGGGAGCTGTTTTTT. Its translation: CASSSRKWTGRITGELFF. Variable domain in full (rest from reference TRBV5-5 and TRBJ2-2): DAGVTQSPTHLIKTRGQQVTLRCSPISGHKSVSWYQQVLGQGPQFIFQYYEKEERGRGNFPDRFSARQFPNYSSELNVNALLLGDSALYLCASSSRKWTGRITGELFFGEGSRLTVL.

The genes are TRBV20-1 and TRBJ2-7; TRBD2 is a possible D gene (6 bases). Trimming left V 8 bases short and J 0 bases short, with 8 bases between. This CDR3 has 11 amino acids. The germline gives CDR1 DFQATT, CDR2 SNEGSKA (reference sequence). The CDR3 DNA follows: TGCAGTCCGACTAGCTCCTACGAGCAGTACTTC. Translated, it gives CSPTSSYEQYF.